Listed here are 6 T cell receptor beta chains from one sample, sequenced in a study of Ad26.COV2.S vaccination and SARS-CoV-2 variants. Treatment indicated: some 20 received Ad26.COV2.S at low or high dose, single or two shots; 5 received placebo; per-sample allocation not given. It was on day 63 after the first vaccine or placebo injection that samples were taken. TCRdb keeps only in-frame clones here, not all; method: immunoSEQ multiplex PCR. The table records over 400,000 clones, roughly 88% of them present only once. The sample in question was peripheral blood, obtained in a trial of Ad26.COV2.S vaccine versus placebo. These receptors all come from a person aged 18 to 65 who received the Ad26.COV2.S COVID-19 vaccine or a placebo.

CDR3 bases: TGTGCCAGCAGTTGGGACAGCCAAAGCCAGCCCCAGCATTTT. Its protein is CASSWDSQSQPQHF. This chain uses TRBV6-2 or TRBV6-3 with TRBJ1-5; TRBD1 matches 7 bases. Germline V CDR1 and CDR2: MNHEY, SVGEGT. The V gene end was trimmed by 4 bases and the J gene end by 7 bases; junction bases not matched to a gene: 7. CDR3 length: 14 amino acids.

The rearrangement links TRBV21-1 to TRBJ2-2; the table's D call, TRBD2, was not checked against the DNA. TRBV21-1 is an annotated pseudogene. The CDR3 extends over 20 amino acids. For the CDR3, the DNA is TGTGCCAGCAGCAAAGCGGATTGGGGGAGGAACAGAACGAACACCGGGGAGCTGTTTTTT. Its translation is CASSKADWGRNRTNTGELFF.

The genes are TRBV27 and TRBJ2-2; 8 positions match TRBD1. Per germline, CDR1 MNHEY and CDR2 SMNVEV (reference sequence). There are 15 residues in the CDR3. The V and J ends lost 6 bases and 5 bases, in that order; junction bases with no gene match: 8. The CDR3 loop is CASSLGTGWTGELFF. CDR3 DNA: TGTGCCAGCAGCCTCGGGACAGGTTGGACCGGGGAGCTGTTTTTT.

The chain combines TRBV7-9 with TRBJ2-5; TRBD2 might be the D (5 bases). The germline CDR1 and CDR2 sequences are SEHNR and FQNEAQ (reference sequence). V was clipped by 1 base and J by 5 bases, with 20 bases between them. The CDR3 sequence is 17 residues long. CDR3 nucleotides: TGTGCCAGCAGCTTAGTTTTTAGTGGGAGCCCGGGGGAGACCCAGTACTTC. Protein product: CASSLVFSGSPGETQYF.

CDR3: CSATGGGGSSEKLFF. Written as DNA, the CDR3 is TGCAGCGCCACTGGGGGAGGGGGGTCAAGTGAAAAACTGTTTTTT. The V gene is TRBV29-1, the J gene TRBJ1-4; a possible D gene is TRBD1 (6 bases). The CDR3 consists of 15 residues. V dropped 7 bases and J dropped 7 bases, with 22 bases sitting between them. Germline lookup yields CDR1 SQVTM and CDR2 ANQGSEA.

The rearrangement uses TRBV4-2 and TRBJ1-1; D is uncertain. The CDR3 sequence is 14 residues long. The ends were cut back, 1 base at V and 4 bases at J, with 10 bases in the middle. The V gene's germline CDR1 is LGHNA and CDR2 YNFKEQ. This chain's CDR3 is CASSQVGPGTEAFF. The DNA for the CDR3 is TGTGCCAGCAGCCAAGTCGGTCCGGGCACTGAAGCTTTCTTT.